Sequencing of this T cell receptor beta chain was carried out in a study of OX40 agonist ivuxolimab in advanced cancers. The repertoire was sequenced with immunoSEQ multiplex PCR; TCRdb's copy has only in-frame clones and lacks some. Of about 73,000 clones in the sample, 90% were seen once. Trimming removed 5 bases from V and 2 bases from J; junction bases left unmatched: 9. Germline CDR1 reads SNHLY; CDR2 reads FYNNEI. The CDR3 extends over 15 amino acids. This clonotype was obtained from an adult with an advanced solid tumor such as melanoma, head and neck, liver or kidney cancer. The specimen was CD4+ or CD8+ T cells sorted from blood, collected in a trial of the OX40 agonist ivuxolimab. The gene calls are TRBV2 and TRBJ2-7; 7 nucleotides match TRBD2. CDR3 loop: CASSQDKRGPYEQYF. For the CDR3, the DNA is TGTGCCAGCAGTCAAGATAAGCGGGGACCCTACGAGCAGTACTTC.